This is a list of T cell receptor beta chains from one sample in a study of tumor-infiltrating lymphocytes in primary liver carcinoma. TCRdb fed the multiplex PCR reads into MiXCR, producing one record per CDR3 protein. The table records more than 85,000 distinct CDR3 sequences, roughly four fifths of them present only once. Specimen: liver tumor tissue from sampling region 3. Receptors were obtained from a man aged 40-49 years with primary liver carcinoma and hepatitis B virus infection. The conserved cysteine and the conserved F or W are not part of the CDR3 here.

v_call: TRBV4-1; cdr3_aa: ASSQDRTSRSTDTQY
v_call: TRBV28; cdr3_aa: ASSLPLGSDMQY
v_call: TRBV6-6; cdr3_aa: ASFRDTISYVQY
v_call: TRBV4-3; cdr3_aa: ASRPRLLEERY
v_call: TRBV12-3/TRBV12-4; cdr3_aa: ASTGYSVNTIY
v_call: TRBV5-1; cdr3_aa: ASSLEDRDLEAF
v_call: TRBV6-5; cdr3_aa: ASSYPGLETQY
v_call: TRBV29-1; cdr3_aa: SVGQGTGQPQH
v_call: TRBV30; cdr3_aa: AWSTTVLTHQETQY
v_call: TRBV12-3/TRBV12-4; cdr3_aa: AISFRGSGRNTEELF
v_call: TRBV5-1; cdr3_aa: VSSLGTGREQY
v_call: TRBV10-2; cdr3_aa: VNKTSTQTQY
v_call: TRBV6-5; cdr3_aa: ASSYHDTGELL
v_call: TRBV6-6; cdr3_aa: ASSLSDGGLGSPIH
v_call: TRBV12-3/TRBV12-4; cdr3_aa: ASSTAEGRRGYA
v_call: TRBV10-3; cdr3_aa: TIRGTSEATDTQY
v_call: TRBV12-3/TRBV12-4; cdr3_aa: ASEEMSSFNEQF
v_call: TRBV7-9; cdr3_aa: ASSPDGGVKGNEHF
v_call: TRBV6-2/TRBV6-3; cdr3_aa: ASSYQLVSEQF
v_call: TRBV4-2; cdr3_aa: ASSQGDIMEETQY
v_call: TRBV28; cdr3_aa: ANTPNDAEWWEQY
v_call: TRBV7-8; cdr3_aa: AGSPRTNGSMSSYEQY
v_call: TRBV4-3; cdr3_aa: ASSQDLTGSYKQY
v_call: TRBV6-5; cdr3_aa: ASSLREAAYNEQF
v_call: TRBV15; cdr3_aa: ATSTGMNEKLF
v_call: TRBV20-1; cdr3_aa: NATPSTGANVLT
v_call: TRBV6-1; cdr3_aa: ASSIEVGAPGEMF
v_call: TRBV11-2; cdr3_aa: ASSFDQEGVKLI
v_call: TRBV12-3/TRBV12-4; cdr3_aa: ASNIAGGRRGYT
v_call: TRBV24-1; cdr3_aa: ATSAQGQGSELF
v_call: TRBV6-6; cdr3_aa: ASSYEEVSYDQY
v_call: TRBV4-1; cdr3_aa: ASSQGGLAGDNEQF
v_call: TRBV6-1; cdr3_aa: ARSVRGNGADTQY
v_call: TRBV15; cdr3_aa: ATSSDGGGLQETQY
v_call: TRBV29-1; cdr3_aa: NAMTSGTGTPYEQH
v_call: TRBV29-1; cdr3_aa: CGQGLAGVGEQF
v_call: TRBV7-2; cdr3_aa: ASSLTSRAYNEQF
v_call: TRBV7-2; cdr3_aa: ASSSPTANYGYT
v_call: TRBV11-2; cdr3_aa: ASSSELYDERF
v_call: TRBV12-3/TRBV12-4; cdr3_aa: VSSRIQLVPGRASGANVLA
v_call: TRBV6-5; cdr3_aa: ARRRLAGGNTEELF
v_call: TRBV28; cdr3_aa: VGSRQGVEGYT
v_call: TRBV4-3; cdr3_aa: ASSQDWGGETQY
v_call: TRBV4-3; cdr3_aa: SSSQHVSSSYEQY
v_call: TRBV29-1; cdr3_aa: RVKGVINEAF
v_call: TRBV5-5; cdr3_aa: ASSRALGLAGENEQF
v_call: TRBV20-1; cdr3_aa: SARDRGGNQPQH
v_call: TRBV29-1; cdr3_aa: SVGPEWAMNTEAF
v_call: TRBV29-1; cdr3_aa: SAYTAPGLAGETKY
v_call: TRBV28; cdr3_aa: ASGFPCPGEETQY
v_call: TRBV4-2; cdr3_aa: ASSHPGTTIRGDTQY
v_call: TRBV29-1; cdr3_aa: SVKGRTPTDAQY
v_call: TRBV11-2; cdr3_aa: ASSLREGRASGLSSYEQY
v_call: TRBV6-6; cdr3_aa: ASSRTSQGDTEY
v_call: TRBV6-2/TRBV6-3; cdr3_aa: ASSWALADTQY
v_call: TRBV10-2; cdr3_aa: ASSHLNEAF
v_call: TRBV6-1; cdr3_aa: VSSEQTIGRTNGQF
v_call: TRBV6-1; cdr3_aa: ASRGAGQADAKTGELF
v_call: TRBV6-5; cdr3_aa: ARGSGGELF
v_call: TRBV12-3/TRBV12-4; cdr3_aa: ASSSDCTVGDTQY